This T cell receptor beta chain comes out of a study of blood T cell repertoires in COVID-19 (TCRdb year 2020). Looking at the study overall: Samples from collaborators originated in the United States, Italy and Spain and spanned both the acute and convalescent phases of COVID-19. The material from the prospective study consisted of cDNA or gDNA derived from T cells, B-cell-depleted T cells, or PBMCs. Subjects who had been exposed to COVID-19, were actively infected with it, or had recovered from it provided the deeply sampled blood TCRbeta repertoires that made up the dataset. The repertoires were made available in a free public database intended to serve as a resource for research on the immune response to SARS-CoV-2. The samples were drawn from the first 160 participants of the ongoing ImmuneRACE study and from more than 1,000 subjects provided by 6 global collaborators. The sample metadata nearly always contained a de-identified subject ID, COVID-19 status, age in years and sex. Where HLA class I and class II types were available, the types were taken from metadata supplied by the sample provider, not from assay-based typing. Study-wide conclusions, independent of this receptor: Clinical and demographic metadata were provided uncurated, with the amount varying by source and participant.

Relative to germline, V is 5 bases shorter and J is 1 base shorter, with 9 bases between their ends. The germline V gene specifies SGHTA as CDR1 and FQGNSA as CDR2. Inclusive of the bounding cysteine and phenylalanine, the CDR3 is 13 residues long. Here the CDR3 DNA is all that survives: 39 bases in frame from base 1. The immunoSEQ Assay, a bias-controlled multiplex PCR, was used to amplify TCRbeta CDR3 regions from genomic DNA. The authors' pipeline ran thus. Nucleated cell counts per sample were estimated from amplification of reference gene primers within the assay. Sequence reads were collapsed and filtered to measure the absolute abundance of every unique TCRbeta CDR3 rearrangement. For each sample, productive Simpson clonality was calculated by taking the square root of Simpson's diversity index across productive rearrangements. Here the immuneACCESS table is served through TCRdb, limited to in-frame sequences with V and J called. Missing clones are a known gap in these copies; in checked studies unresolved V genes cover under half, and the rest lacks a known reason. Clone size and V and J calls were adopted from that table, with D and trimming inferred from the DNA. This sample lists around 200,000 clones; about nine tenths were detected once. About 7% of the sample belongs to the ten largest clones.

The collaborating institutions used their own protocols to collect whole blood in K2EDTA tubes. For TCRbeta analysis, collaborators shipped samples in one of three forms: frozen whole blood, isolated PBMCs, or DNA extracted from either of those sample types. Concerning this clone: The target of this receptor is not known. No clone much larger than this one lies a single base away; base qualities are absent.

This receptor was taken from a man between 40 and 49 years old with acute or convalescent COVID-19. Sequencing used peripheral blood. The sequence links TRBV7-2 to TRBJ2-7; TRBD1 is a possible D gene, resting on 6 matching bases. The CDR3 region: CASSETGSYEQYF. The base sequence is TGTGCCAGCAGCGAAACAGGGTCCTACGAGCAGTACTTC.